What follows describes a single TCR beta chain. The junction does not match germline at one end; this may be a read error. The data belong to a study of T cells in Graves' hyperthyroidism and ophthalmopathy. RNA transcripts yielded amplified TCR beta CDR3 regions. The primer set for the first-round RT-PCR of the TCR CDR3 was HTBI. Via MiXCR, TCRdb re-called the multiplex PCR reads, giving one row per CDR3 protein. The sample has just under 750,000 distinct CDR3 sequences; just over 35% are singletons. Looked up from germline, CDR1 is SEHNR and CDR2 is FQNEAQ (reference sequence). CDR3 size: 14 residues.

This TCR came from a middle-aged woman with Graves' hyperthyroidism. Sequences were obtained from blood. The chain is built from TRBV7-9 and TRBJ2-7, with TRBD1 matching over 7 bases. The CDR3 protein is CAGSPGTASYEQYF. The CDR3 DNA reads as TGTGCCGGCAGCCCCGGGACAGCGTCCTACGAGCAGTACTTC.